Following are 30 T cell receptor beta chains from one sample sequenced in a study of OX40 agonist ivuxolimab in advanced cancers. Here immunoSEQ multiplex PCR was the method, and the copy in TCRdb shows in-frame clones only, minus some. The table lists about 89,000 clones, about 82% of them singletons. Here the sequenced sample was CD4+ or CD8+ T cells sorted from blood, taken in a trial of the OX40 agonist ivuxolimab. The receptors stem from an adult with an advanced solid tumor such as melanoma, head and neck, liver or kidney cancer.

The rearrangement joins TRBV6-6 to TRBJ2-5; no clear D. The germline V gene has CDR1 MNHNY and CDR2 SVGAGI (reference sequence). Deletions cut 4 bases from V and 2 bases from J, with 11 bases between. CDR3 length: 14 residues. The CDR3 is CASSWGSRQETQYF. CDR3 nucleotides: TGTGCCAGCAGTTGGGGTAGCCGGCAAGAGACCCAGTACTTC.

The chain has TRBV6-5 and TRBJ2-5; D perhaps matches TRBD1 (6 bases). The germline gives CDR1 MNHEY, CDR2 SVGAGI. V was cut by 4 bases and J by 11 bases, with 14 bases left in between. The CDR3 contains 12 residues. CDR3 in amino acids: CASSLTGKEQYF. The DNA of the CDR3 is TGTGCCAGCAGTTTAACAGGGAAGGAGCAGTACTTC.

V is TRBV10-3 and J is TRBJ1-1, with no clear D. Germline V gene sequence: CDR1 ENHRY, CDR2 SYGVKD. This CDR3 region has 13 residues. Trimming removed 4 bases at V and 1 base at J, with 7 bases between. CDR3 protein: CAISGQENTEAFF. CDR3 bases: TGTGCCATCAGTGGGCAAGAGAACACTGAAGCTTTCTTT.

The chain uses TRBV18 and TRBJ2-7, with TRBD1 matching over 8 bases. The CDR3 extends over 12 amino acids. Per germline, CDR1 KGHSH and CDR2 LQKENI. With 6 bases clipped from V and 3 bases from J, the junction kept 1 base outside the gene matches. The CDR3 nucleotides read TGTGCCAGCTCGGGGACAGGCTACGAGCAGTACTTC. Translated, it gives CASSGTGYEQYF.

V gene TRBV5-4 combines with J gene TRBJ2-6, with D hard to call. Germline V CDR1 and CDR2: SGHNT, YYREEE (reference sequence). V lost 0 bases and J lost 3, with 13 bases in between. The CDR3 consists of 17 residues. CDR3 bases: TGTGCCAGCAGCTTGGGACAAGGCCTTGATGGGGCCAACGTCCTGACTTTC. Translated: CASSLGQGLDGANVLTF.

The rearrangement uses TRBV27 and TRBJ2-1; no clear D gene. Germline CDR1 is MNHEY and CDR2 is SMNVEV (reference sequence). Trimming removed 3 bases at V and 4 bases at J, with 7 bases between. This CDR3 comprises 13 residues. The CDR3 loop reads CASSFSTYNEQFF. The CDR3 DNA reads as TGTGCCAGCAGTTTCTCCACTTACAATGAGCAGTTCTTC.

V is TRBV19 and J is TRBJ2-1; 9 bases line up with TRBD1. Germline CDR1 and CDR2: LNHDA and SQIVND (reference sequence). The CDR3 sequence is 15 residues long. Trimming removed 7 bases from V and 4 bases from J; junction bases left unmatched: 8. The CDR3: CASTVQGTGYNEQFF. The CDR3 DNA follows: TGTGCCAGTACGGTGCAGGGGACAGGGTACAATGAGCAGTTCTTC.

The chain combines TRBV7-9 with TRBJ1-4; 8 positions agree with TRBD1. J was trimmed by 8 bases and V by 5 bases; bases with no gene match: 10. Germline V gene sequence: CDR1 SEHNR, CDR2 FQNEAQ (reference sequence). CDR3 length: 15 amino acids. The CDR3 DNA is TGTGCCAGCAGCCCACCAGGGGGCATGGAGGAAAAACTGTTTTTT. Protein sequence: CASSPPGGMEEKLFF.

The V call is TRBV7-9, the J call TRBJ2-7; D gene unclear. The CDR3 totals 11 residues. Per germline, CDR1 SEHNR and CDR2 FQNEAQ (reference sequence). Deletions cut 2 bases from V and 4 bases from J, with 3 bases between. In DNA form, the CDR3 reads TGTGCCAGCAGCTTAACGTACGAGCAGTACTTC. This translates into CASSLTYEQYF. Full variable domain (rest looked up from reference TRBV7-9 and TRBJ2-7): DTGVSQNPRHKITKRGQNVTFRCDPISEHNRLYWYRQTLGQGPEFLTYFQNEAQLEKSRLLSDRFSAERPKGSFSTLEIQRTEQGDSAMYLCASSLTYEQYFGPGTRLTVT.

J is TRBJ1-2 and V is TRBV7-9; D remains unclear. V was clipped by 0 bases and J by 4 bases, with 12 bases between them. Germline loops: CDR1 SEHNR, CDR2 FQNEAQ (reference sequence). The CDR3 contains 15 residues. The CDR3: CASSLAEGRLYGYTF. In nucleotides, the CDR3 is TGTGCCAGCAGCTTAGCTGAGGGCAGGCTCTATGGCTACACCTTC.

The chain couples TRBV19 to TRBJ2-2, with no clear D. Germline V gives CDR1 LNHDA, CDR2 SQIVND (reference sequence). The CDR3 covers 17 residues. V was trimmed by 3 bases and J by 5 bases, leaving 19 bases between them. The CDR3 sequence: CASSIFQPAMRTGELFF. The CDR3 DNA reads TGTGCCAGTAGTATTTTCCAACCAGCAATGAGGACCGGGGAGCTGTTTTTT. The complete variable domain, with remaining parts taken from reference TRBV19 and TRBJ2-2, reads DGGITQSPKYLFRKEGQNVTLSCEQNLNHDAMYWYRQDPGQGLRLIYYSQIVNDFQKGDIAEGYSVSREKKESFPLTVTSAQKNPTAFYLCASSIFQPAMRTGELFFGEGSRLTVL.

This rearrangement joins TRBV7-9 to TRBJ2-7; 12 positions match TRBD1. The CDR3 covers 14 residues. The junction had 5 bases not matched to a gene; V was cut back by 5 bases and J by 6 bases. Germline lookup yields CDR1 SEHNR and CDR2 FQNEAQ (reference sequence). The CDR3 reads CASSTGDRGREQYF. The CDR3 nucleotides are TGTGCCAGCAGCACCGGGGACAGGGGGCGCGAGCAGTACTTC.

The gene calls are TRBV7-9 and TRBJ1-2; 7 positions agree with TRBD1. V gave up 2 bases and J gave up 7 bases; unmatched junction bases: 13. The CDR3 consists of 16 residues. CDR1 is SEHNR, CDR2 FQNEAQ, per germline (reference sequence). CDR3 nucleotide sequence: TGTGCCAGCAGCTTAAACACCGGGACAGAATCTCGTGGCTACACCTTC. This sequence encodes CASSLNTGTESRGYTF.

V usage is TRBV5-1 and J usage is TRBJ1-1; 9 bases line up with TRBD1. Trimming removed 3 bases from V and 2 bases from J; junction bases left unmatched: 14. CDR1 and CDR2 from the germline V gene are SGHRS and YFSETQ. The CDR3 has 18 residues. CDR3 DNA sequence: TGCGCCAGCAGCTGGGACCGGGACAGGGAGGGTTTTAACACTGAAGCTTTCTTT. Translating it yields CASSWDRDREGFNTEAFF.

V is TRBV6-5 and J is TRBJ1-1; TRBD1 is a possible D gene (5 bases). From germline, CDR1 is MNHEY and CDR2 SVGAGI. This CDR3 region has 15 residues. Trimming cost V 6 bases and J 1 base, with 15 bases left between them. In nucleotides, the CDR3 is TGTGCCAGCAGGAGGGACGGCCTCCAGAACACTGAAGCTTTCTTT. It yields the protein CASRRDGLQNTEAFF.

The chain is built from TRBV9 and TRBJ1-3; 8 bases agree with TRBD1. This CDR3 region has 16 residues. V dropped 3 bases and J dropped 4; count of bases not matched to a gene: 9. Germline V gene sequence: CDR1 SGDLS, CDR2 YYNGEE. The CDR3, as DNA: TGTGCCAGCAGCGCCCAGGACAGGGCTTTCGGAAACACCATATATTTT. Its protein product is CASSAQDRAFGNTIYF.

This clone has more than one count but fewer than ten. V is TRBV7-2 and J is TRBJ1-5; perhaps TRBD1 as D (5 bases). CDR1 is SGHTA, CDR2 FQGNSA, per germline. Trimming took 0 bases from V and 3 from J, leaving 12 bases between them. The CDR3 is 16 residues long. Here the CDR3 reads CASSLAAGMNNQPQHF. The CDR3 DNA follows: TGTGCCAGCAGCTTAGCGGCAGGGATGAACAATCAGCCCCAGCATTTT.

CDR3 protein: CASSLRGQGLGYEQYF. The CDR3 bases are TGTGCCAGCAGCTTACGAGGACAGGGGCTCGGCTACGAGCAGTACTTC. J is TRBJ2-7 and V is TRBV11-2, with 9 bases fitting TRBD1. CDR1 and CDR2 (germline): SGHAT, FQNNGV. The CDR3 is made up of 16 amino acids. Germline trimming cut 2 bases from V and 3 bases from J; bases unmatched to any gene: 8.

Here the CDR3 DNA reads TGTGCCAGTAGCCTGGCCCGGAAAAACGACAGGTTCGATGAGCAGTTCTTC. This codes for CASSLARKNDRFDEQFF. The rearrangement uses TRBV19 and TRBJ2-1; D perhaps matches TRBD1 (6 bases). The germline V gene encodes CDR1 LNHDA and CDR2 SQIVND (reference sequence). The CDR3 runs to 17 residues. Trimming left V 6 bases short and J 8 bases short, with 26 bases between.

CDR3 loop: CASSWSPNEKLFF. The CDR3 nucleotides read TGTGCCAGCAGCTGGAGTCCTAATGAAAAACTGTTTTTT. This rearrangement joins TRBV5-5 to TRBJ1-4, with D uncertain. Trimming removed 3 bases at V and 3 bases at J, with 6 bases between. The CDR3 runs 13 residues. Per germline, CDR1 SGHKS and CDR2 YYEKEE (reference sequence).

The V gene is TRBV19, the J gene TRBJ2-3; perhaps TRBD1 as D (5 bases). CDR1 and CDR2 (germline): LNHDA, SQIVND (reference sequence). Trimming shortened V by 7 bases and J by 6 bases, and 8 bases separated the two germline ends. CDR3 length: 11 amino acids. As DNA, the CDR3 is TGTGCCAGTACCCACAGGGATACGCAGTATTTT. It is translated as CASTHRDTQYF.

The chain couples TRBV30 to TRBJ1-5; D uncertain. Germline CDR1 reads GTSNPN; CDR2 reads SVGIG (reference sequence). The CDR3 runs to 16 residues. The V end was cut by 0 bases, the J end by 5 bases, with 17 bases between. The CDR3 sequence is CAWSVPISRRDQPQHF. The DNA of the CDR3 is TGTGCCTGGAGTGTACCCATAAGTAGGCGAGATCAGCCCCAGCATTTT.

The chain recombines TRBV7-2 with TRBJ2-5, with D uncertain. The CDR3 contains 15 residues. The V end lost 5 bases, the J end lost 5 bases, and 18 bases lay between the germline ends. The germline V gene encodes CDR1 SGHTA and CDR2 FQGNSA. The CDR3 here is CASSPSSVPWETQYF. In DNA form, the CDR3 reads TGTGCCAGCAGCCCTTCGTCGGTCCCATGGGAGACCCAGTACTTC. Full variable domain (rest looked up from reference TRBV7-2 and TRBJ2-5): GAGVSQSPSNKVTEKGKDVELRCDPISGHTALYWYRQSLGQGLEFLIYFQGNSAPDKSGLPSDRFSAERTGGSVSTLTIQRTQQEDSAVYLCASSPSSVPWETQYFGPGTRLLVL.

This chain joins TRBV30 and TRBJ2-2; 9 bases align to TRBD1. The CDR3 sequence is 19 residues long. After removal of 3 bases from V and 3 bases from J, the junction contained 17 bases not matched to a gene. CDR1 is GTSNPN, CDR2 SVGIG, per germline (reference sequence). CDR3 residues: CAWREYRGQFGPYTGELFF. The DNA of the CDR3 is TGTGCCTGGAGAGAATACAGGGGGCAGTTTGGACCTTACACCGGGGAGCTGTTTTTT.

The chain uses TRBV15 and TRBJ1-6; D is unresolved. Looked up from germline, CDR1 is LNHNV and CDR2 is YYDKDF (reference sequence). V dropped 1 base and J dropped 5 bases, with 9 bases sitting between them. CDR3 length equals 15 residues. The chain's CDR3 is CATSRGPGNNSPLHF. The CDR3, as DNA: TGTGCCACCAGCAGAGGCCCGGGAAATAATTCACCCCTCCACTTT.

The V call is TRBV18, the J call TRBJ2-1, with TRBD2 identical over 11 bases. V was clipped by 5 bases and J by 0 bases; unmatched bases: 9. The CDR3 runs to 18 residues. The germline gives CDR1 KGHSH, CDR2 LQKENI. The CDR3 reads CASSSGLAGRSSYNEQFF. CDR3 nucleotide sequence: TGTGCCAGCTCATCCGGACTAGCGGGTAGATCCTCCTACAATGAGCAGTTCTTC.

This clone came up a few times. This rearrangement joins TRBV15 to TRBJ1-5; the D gene is possibly TRBD1 (5 bases). The CDR3 totals 14 residues. The V gene's germline CDR1 is LNHNV and CDR2 YYDKDF (reference sequence). Trimming stripped 5 bases from V and 4 bases from J, with 12 bases between. CDR3 protein: CATSLGTYNQPQHF. The CDR3 DNA is TGTGCCACCAGCTTGGGGACTTATAATCAGCCCCAGCATTTT.

The chain couples TRBV6-1 to TRBJ2-2, with D uncertain. Trimming stripped 4 bases from V and 2 bases from J, with 8 bases between. CDR3 size: 14 residues. Germline lookup yields CDR1 MNHNS and CDR2 SASEGT. The CDR3 spells CASSGYPNTGELFF. CDR3 nucleotides: TGTGCCAGCAGTGGGTACCCTAACACCGGGGAGCTGTTTTTT.

This chain joins TRBV7-2 and TRBJ2-3; the D gene is possibly TRBD2 (5 bases). Trimming removed 7 bases at V and 1 base at J, with 12 bases between. The V gene's germline CDR1 is SGHTA and CDR2 FQGNSA. The CDR3 totals 14 residues. This CDR3 is CASTSRAGTDTQYF. DNA for the CDR3: TGTGCCAGCACCTCGAGGGCGGGCACAGATACGCAGTATTTT. The whole variable domain, filled in from reference TRBV7-2 and TRBJ2-3, reads GAGVSQSPSNKVTEKGKDVELRCDPISGHTALYWYRQSLGQGLEFLIYFQGNSAPDKSGLPSDRFSAERTGGSVSTLTIQRTQQEDSAVYLCASTSRAGTDTQYFGPGTRLTVL.

The CDR3 loop reads CASSLLQGGLPEQYF. The CDR3 DNA is TGTGCCAGCAGTTTATTACAGGGGGGACTGCCCGAGCAGTACTTC. The chain combines TRBV28 with TRBJ2-7; 8 positions match TRBD1. Trimming took 1 base from V and 6 from J; bases not matched to a gene: 8. The CDR3 loop spans 15 amino acids. Germline CDR1 is MDHEN and CDR2 is SYDVKM.